This entry is about one T cell receptor beta chain. The sample originates from a study of CD8+CD57+ T cells in acquired aplastic anemia. Study background: CD4+ and CD8+ cells, once sorted, gave DNA averaging about 3.4 ug.

All patients picked for sequencing had shown, by flow cytometry, an expansion of CD8+CD57+ cells. The blood sampling took place in patients who had so far received no therapy. The CDR3 contains 15 residues. Per germline, CDR1 MGHDK and CDR2 SYGVNS. Trimming pared 2 bases from V and 7 bases from J, leaving 17 bases between. TCR beta VDJ and CDR3 profiles were obtained from a genomic DNA template. A single record per CDR3 protein comes from TCRdb applying MiXCR to the reads. The repertoire has approximately 190,000 distinct CDR3 sequences, just under 50% of them found once; the top ten carry about 8.8%.

This chain connects TRBV25-1 to TRBJ1-2, with a weak D call TRBD1 (6 bases). Sequencing was performed on sorted CD4+, CD8+, or CD8+CD57+ T cells (not recorded which) from PBMCs. The TCR sequence derives from a human donor with aplastic anemia. As DNA, the CDR3 is TGTGCCAGCAGTGAAGACAGGCGGCCTAAGGGTGGCTACACCTTC. Translation: CASSEDRRPKGGYTF.